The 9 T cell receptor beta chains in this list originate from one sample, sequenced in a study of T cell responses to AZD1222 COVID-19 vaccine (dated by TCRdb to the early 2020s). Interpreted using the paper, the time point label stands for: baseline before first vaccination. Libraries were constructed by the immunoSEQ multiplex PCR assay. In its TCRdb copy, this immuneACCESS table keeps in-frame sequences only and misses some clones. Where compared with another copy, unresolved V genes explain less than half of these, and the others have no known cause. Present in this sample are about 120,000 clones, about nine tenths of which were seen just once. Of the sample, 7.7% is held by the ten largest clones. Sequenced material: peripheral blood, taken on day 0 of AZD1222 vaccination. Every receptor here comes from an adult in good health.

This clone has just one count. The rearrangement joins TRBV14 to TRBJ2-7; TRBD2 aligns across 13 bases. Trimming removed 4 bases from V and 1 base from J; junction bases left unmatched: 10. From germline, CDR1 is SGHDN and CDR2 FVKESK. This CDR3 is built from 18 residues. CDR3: CASSPLPGTSGTSYEQYF. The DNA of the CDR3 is TGTGCCAGCAGCCCCTTACCCGGGACTAGCGGGACATCCTACGAGCAGTACTTC.

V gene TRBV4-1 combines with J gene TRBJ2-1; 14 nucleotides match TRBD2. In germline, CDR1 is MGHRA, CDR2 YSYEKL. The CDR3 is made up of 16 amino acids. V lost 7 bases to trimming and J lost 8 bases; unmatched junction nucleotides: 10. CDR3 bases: TGCGCCAGCACCAAACCGGGACTAGCGGGAGTCGATGAGCAGTTCTTC. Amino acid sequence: CASTKPGLAGVDEQFF.

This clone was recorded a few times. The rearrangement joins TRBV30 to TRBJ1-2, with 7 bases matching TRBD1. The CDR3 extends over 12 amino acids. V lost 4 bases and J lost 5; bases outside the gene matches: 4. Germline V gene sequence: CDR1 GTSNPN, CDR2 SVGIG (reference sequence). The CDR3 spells CAWTDRVYGYTF. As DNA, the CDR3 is TGTGCCTGGACCGACAGGGTTTATGGCTACACCTTC.

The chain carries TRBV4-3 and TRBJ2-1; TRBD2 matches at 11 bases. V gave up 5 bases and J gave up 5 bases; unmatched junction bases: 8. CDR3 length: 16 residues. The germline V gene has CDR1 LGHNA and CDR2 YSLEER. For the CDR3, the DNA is TGCGCCAGCAGCGTGACCCTAGCGGGAGGTAACAATGAGCAGTTCTTC. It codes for CASSVTLAGGNNEQFF.

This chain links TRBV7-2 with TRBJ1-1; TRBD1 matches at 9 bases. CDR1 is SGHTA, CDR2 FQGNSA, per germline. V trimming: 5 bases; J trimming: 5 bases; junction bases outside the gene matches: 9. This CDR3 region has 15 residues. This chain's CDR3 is CASSPSGTGNTEAFF. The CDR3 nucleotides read TGTGCCAGCAGCCCTAGTGGGACAGGGAATACTGAAGCTTTCTTT.

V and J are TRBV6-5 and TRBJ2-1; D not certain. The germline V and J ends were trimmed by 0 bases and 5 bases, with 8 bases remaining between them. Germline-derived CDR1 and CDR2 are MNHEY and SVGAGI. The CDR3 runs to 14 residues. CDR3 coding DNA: TGTGCCAGCAGTTACTCGGTGTTCCACAATGAGCAGTTCTTC. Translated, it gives CASSYSVFHNEQFF.

Written as DNA, the CDR3 is TGTGCCAGCAGCCGGACTAGCGGGACGGGCATCAATGAGCAGTTCTTC. Translation gives CASSRTSGTGINEQFF. This chain links TRBV27 with TRBJ2-1; 12 bases line up with TRBD2. CDR1 MNHEY and CDR2 SMNVEV come from the germline V gene (reference sequence). V dropped 6 bases and J dropped 6; count of bases not matched to a gene: 9. The CDR3 loop spans 16 amino acids.

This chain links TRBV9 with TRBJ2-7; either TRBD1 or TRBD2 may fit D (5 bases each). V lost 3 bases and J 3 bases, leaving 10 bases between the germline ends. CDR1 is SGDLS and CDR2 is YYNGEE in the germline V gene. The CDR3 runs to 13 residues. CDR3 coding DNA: TGTGCCAGCAGCGCCACGGGACGCTACGAGCAGTACTTC. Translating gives CASSATGRYEQYF.

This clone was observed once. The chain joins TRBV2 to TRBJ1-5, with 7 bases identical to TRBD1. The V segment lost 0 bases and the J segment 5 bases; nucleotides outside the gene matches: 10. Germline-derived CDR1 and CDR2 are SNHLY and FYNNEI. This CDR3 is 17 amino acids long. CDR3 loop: CASSEALEGAWDQPQHF. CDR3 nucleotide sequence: TGTGCCAGCAGTGAAGCGCTAGAGGGGGCATGGGATCAGCCCCAGCATTTT.